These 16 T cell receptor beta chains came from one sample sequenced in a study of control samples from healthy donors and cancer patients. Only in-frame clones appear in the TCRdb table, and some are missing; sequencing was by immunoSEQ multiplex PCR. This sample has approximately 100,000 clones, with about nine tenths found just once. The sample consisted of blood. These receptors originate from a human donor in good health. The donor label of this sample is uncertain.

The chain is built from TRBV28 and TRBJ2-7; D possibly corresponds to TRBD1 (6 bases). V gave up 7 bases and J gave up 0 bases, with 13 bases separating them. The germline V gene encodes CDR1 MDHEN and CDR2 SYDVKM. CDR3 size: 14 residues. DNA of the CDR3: TGTGCCAGCAAAAAAACAGGGAGCTCCTACGAGCAGTACTTC. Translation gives CASKKTGSSYEQYF.

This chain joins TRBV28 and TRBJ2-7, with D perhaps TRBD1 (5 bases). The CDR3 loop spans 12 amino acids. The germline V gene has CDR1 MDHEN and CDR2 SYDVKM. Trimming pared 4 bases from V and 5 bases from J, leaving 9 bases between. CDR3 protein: CASSSGSHEQYF. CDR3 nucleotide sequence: TGTGCCAGCAGTTCAGGGTCCCACGAGCAGTACTTC.

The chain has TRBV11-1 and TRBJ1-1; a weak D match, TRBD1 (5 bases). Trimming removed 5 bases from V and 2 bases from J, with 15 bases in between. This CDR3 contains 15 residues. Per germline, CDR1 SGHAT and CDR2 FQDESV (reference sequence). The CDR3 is CASSGPGRENTEAFF. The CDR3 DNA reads TGTGCCAGCAGCGGCCCCGGCAGGGAAAACACTGAAGCTTTCTTT. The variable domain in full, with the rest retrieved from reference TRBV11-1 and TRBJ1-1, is EAEVAQSPRYKITEKSQAVAFWCDPISGHATLYWYRQILGQGPELLVQFQDESVVDDSQLPKDRFSAERLKGVDSTLKIQPAELGDSAMYLCASSGPGRENTEAFFGQGTRLTVV.

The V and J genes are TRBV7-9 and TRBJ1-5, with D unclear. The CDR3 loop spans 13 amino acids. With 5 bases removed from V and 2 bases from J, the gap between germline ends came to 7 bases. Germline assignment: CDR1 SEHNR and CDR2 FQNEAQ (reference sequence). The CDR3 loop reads CASSQQGNQPQHF. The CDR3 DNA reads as TGTGCCAGCAGCCAGCAGGGCAATCAGCCCCAGCATTTT.

CDR3 sequence reads: CASSLQYDTEAFF. CDR3 DNA: TGTGCCAGCAGCCTCCAATACGACACTGAAGCTTTCTTT. V is TRBV7-7 and J is TRBJ1-1; D remains ambiguous. The CDR3 consists of 13 residues. Germline V gene data show CDR1 as SSHAT and CDR2 as FNYEAQ (reference sequence). V shed 5 bases and J shed 3 bases, with 10 bases lying between them.

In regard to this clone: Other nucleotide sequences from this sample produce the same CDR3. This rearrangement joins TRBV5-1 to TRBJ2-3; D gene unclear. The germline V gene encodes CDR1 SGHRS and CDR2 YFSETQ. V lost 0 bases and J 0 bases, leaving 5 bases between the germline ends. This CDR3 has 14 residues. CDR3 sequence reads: CASSLGQSTDTQYF. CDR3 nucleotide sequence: TGCGCCAGCAGCTTGGGGCAAAGCACAGATACGCAGTATTTT.

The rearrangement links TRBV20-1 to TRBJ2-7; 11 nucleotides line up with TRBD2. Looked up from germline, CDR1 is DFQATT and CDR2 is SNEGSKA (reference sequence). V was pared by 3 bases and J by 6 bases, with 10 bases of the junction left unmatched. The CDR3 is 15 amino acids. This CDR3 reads CSASIAGGQRPEQYF. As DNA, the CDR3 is TGCAGTGCTAGTATAGCGGGGGGGCAACGACCCGAGCAGTACTTC.

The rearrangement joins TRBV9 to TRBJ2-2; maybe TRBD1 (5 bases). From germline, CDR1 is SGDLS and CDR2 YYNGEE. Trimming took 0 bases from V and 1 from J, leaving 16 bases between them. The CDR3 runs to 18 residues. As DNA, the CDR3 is TGTGCCAGCAGCGTAGCTCCCAAGCAGGGCATGAACACCGGGGAGCTGTTTTTT. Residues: CASSVAPKQGMNTGELFF.

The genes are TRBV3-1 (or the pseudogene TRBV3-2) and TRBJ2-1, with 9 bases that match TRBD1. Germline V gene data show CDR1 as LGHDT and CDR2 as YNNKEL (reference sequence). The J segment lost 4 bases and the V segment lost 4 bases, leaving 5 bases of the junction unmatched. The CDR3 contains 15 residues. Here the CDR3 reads CASSPDRGGYNEQFF. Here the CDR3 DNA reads TGTGCCAGCAGCCCCGACAGGGGGGGATACAATGAGCAGTTCTTC.

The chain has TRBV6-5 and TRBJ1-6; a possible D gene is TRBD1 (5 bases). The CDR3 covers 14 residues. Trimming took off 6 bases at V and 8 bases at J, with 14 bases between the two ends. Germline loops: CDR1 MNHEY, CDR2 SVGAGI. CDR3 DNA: TGTGCCAGCAGACTCTGGAGGGGAGATTCACCCCTCCACTTT. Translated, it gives CASRLWRGDSPLHF.

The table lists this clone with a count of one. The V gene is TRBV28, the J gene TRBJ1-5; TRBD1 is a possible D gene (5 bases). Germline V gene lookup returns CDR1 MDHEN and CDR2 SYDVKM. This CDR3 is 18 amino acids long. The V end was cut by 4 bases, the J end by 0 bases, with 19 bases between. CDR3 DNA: TGTGCCAGCAGTTCGGCCCGGGGGGAAAGATATAGCAATCAGCCCCAGCATTTT. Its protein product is CASSSARGERYSNQPQHF.

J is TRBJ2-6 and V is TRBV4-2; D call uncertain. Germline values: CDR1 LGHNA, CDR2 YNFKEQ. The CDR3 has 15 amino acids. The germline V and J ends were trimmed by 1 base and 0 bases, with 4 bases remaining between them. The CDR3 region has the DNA TGTGCCAGCAGCCAAGGAACCTCTGGGGCCAACGTCCTGACTTTC. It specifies CASSQGTSGANVLTF.

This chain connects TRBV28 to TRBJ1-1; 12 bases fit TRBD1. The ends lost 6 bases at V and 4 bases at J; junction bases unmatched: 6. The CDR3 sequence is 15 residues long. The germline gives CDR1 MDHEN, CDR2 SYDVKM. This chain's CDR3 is CASRTGDRGLTEAFF. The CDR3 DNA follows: TGTGCCAGCAGAACTGGGGACAGGGGGCTCACTGAAGCTTTCTTT.

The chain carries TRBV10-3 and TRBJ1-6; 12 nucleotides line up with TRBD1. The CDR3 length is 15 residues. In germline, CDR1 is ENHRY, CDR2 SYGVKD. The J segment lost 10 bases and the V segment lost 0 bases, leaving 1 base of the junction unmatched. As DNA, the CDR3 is TGTGCCATCAGTGAGTCGGGGACAGGGGGCTCACCCCTCCACTTT. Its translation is CAISESGTGGSPLHF.

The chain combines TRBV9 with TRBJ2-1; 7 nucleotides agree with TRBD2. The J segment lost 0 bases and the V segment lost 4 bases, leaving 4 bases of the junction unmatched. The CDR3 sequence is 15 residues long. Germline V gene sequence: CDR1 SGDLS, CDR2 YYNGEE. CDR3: CASSLSGDSYNEQFF. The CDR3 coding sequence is TGTGCCAGCAGCCTAAGCGGGGACTCCTACAATGAGCAGTTCTTC.

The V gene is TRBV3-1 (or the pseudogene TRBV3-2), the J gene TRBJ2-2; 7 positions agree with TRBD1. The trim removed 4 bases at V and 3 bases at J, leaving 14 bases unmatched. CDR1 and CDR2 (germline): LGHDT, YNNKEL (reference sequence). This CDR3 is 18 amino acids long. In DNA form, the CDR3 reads TGTGCCAGCAGCCGATATTCGACAGGGAATGGGGACACCGGGGAGCTGTTTTTT. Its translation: CASSRYSTGNGDTGELFF.